The present T cell receptor beta chain was sequenced within a study of T cell clonality in common variable immunodeficiency. Whole-study findings and limits: What drives increased CVID clonality needs T cell subpopulation sequencing. Fewer TCRbeta clones were shared among CVID subjects than controls.

This clone was seen a handful of times. Its antigen is undetermined. The read ends 3 residues before the CDR3 terminus; that terminus is restored from the germline J gene. The V segment lost 6 bases and the J segment 2 bases; nucleotides outside the gene matches: 8. This CDR3 spans 15 amino acids. Germline CDR1 and CDR2: MRHNA and SNTAGT. Generated by immunoSEQ multiplex PCR, the TCRdb table keeps only in-frame clones and is missing some. The sample offers tens of thousands of clones and no singletons, the top ten holding approximately 2.7%. The clonotype comes from a person aged 18 to 69 in good health. This chain uses TRBV6-4 with TRBJ2-7; 9 nucleotides line up with TRBD2. Material: peripheral blood mononuclear cells. CDR3 DNA, as far as it was read: TGTGCCAGCAGCCCCCAAGCGGGGGGTCCCTACGAG. It codes for CASSPQAGGPYE. The CDR3 in full is CASSPQAGGPYEQYF.